The rows below give T cell receptor beta chains drawn from one sample of a study of CD4 T cells in relation to SARS-CoV-2 and coronaviruses. What these receptors recognize is not known. Produced via immunoSEQ multiplex PCR; TCRdb's table is partial and in-frame only. Of 25,000 or so clones listed, 75% to 85% were seen once; the top ten hold over 11%. Sequencing used CD4+ T cells from PBMCs, cultured in vitro. The receptors shown here come from a human donor in good health. Both conserved end residues are part of each CDR3. A D gene is named only where the DNA matches it firmly. A clone size is listed for some rows: how often the clone was seen (once, few, many), or a class if it is expanded.

length: 16; D: TRBD2; J: TRBJ2-7; V: TRBV3-1/TRBV3-2; size: few; DNA: TGTGCCAGCAGCCTCTCAGGACTAGCGGCCTACTACGAGCAGTACTTC; CDR3: CASSLSGLAAYYEQYF
length: 15; D: NA; J: TRBJ1-1; V: TRBV6-5; size: few; DNA: TGTGCCAGCACGGTCCTAAATGGGGAGGGCACTGAAGCTTTCTTT; CDR3: CASTVLNGEGTEAFF
length: 14; D: NA; J: TRBJ2-7; V: TRBV2; size: NA; DNA: TGTGCCTCAACGGGAGGGGACAGATTGTACGAGCAGTACTTC; CDR3: CASTGGDRLYEQYF
length: 16; D: NA; J: TRBJ2-1; V: TRBV3-1/TRBV3-2; size: NA; DNA: TGTGCCAGCAGCCGGTCCCGGGATCCGTCTTTCAATGAGCAGTTCTTC; CDR3: CASSRSRDPSFNEQFF
length: 15; D: NA; J: TRBJ2-5; V: TRBV19; size: NA; DNA: TGTGCCAGTAGTATAGATCGCCTAGCGAGAGAGACCCAGTACTTC; CDR3: CASSIDRLARETQYF
length: 16; D: NA; J: TRBJ2-2; V: TRBV24-1; size: NA; DNA: TGTGCCACCAGTGACCCTCGACAGGTCGTCACCGGGGAGCTGTTTTTT; CDR3: CATSDPRQVVTGELFF
length: 13; D: NA; J: TRBJ1-1; V: TRBV11-3; size: large; DNA: TGTGCCAGCAGCTCCCGAAGGAACACTGAAGCTTTCTTT; CDR3: CASSSRRNTEAFF
length: 15; D: NA; J: TRBJ2-5; V: TRBV5-1; size: few; DNA: TGCGCCAGCAGCTTCCGGGGTCTCTCACAAGAGACCCAGTACTTC; CDR3: CASSFRGLSQETQYF
length: 15; D: TRBD2; J: TRBJ2-3; V: TRBV10-1; size: NA; DNA: TGCGCCAGCTCAAAAGAAGCGGGAGGGGGAGATACGCAGTATTTT; CDR3: CASSKEAGGGDTQYF
length: 13; D: TRBD1; J: TRBJ2-4; V: TRBV7-3; size: NA; DNA: TGTGCCAGCAGCAGGGGGCGCGAAAACATTCAGTACTTC; CDR3: CASSRGRENIQYF
length: 14; D: NA; J: TRBJ2-7; V: TRBV5-1; size: NA; DNA: TGCGCCAGCAGCAGAAGCAGGAGAACCTACGAGCAGTACTTC; CDR3: CASSRSRRTYEQYF
length: 15; D: TRBD2; J: TRBJ2-1; V: TRBV18; size: NA; DNA: TGTGCCAGCTCACCACGAAGCGGGAGGGCCGGGGAGCAGTTCTTC; CDR3: CASSPRSGRAGEQFF
length: 16; D: TRBD1; J: TRBJ1-2; V: TRBV30; size: NA; DNA: TGTGCCTGGAGCTCCCCGTTCGGACAGGGGGACTATGGCTACACCTTC; CDR3: CAWSSPFGQGDYGYTF
length: 13; D: NA; J: TRBJ2-3; V: TRBV19; size: NA; DNA: TGTGCCAGTAGTATAGGATTAGTGCATACGCAGTATTTT; CDR3: CASSIGLVHTQYF
length: 15; D: NA; J: TRBJ1-2; V: TRBV24-1; size: NA; DNA: TGTGCCACCAGCGCATTCATGGACGGCAACTATGGCTACACCTTC; CDR3: CATSAFMDGNYGYTF
length: 11; D: NA; J: TRBJ1-1; V: TRBV20-1; size: NA; DNA: TGCAGTGTTGGGGGGAACACTGAAGCTTTCTTT; CDR3: CSVGGNTEAFF
length: 16; D: TRBD1; J: TRBJ1-3; V: TRBV29-1; size: NA; DNA: TGCAGCGTTGATATCCTGGACAGGGGCTCTGGAAACACCATATATTTT; CDR3: CSVDILDRGSGNTIYF
length: 16; D: NA; J: TRBJ2-2; V: TRBV6-6; size: NA; DNA: TGTGCCAGCAGGCGCGACAGGGCCGGGGGCACCGGGGAGCTGTTTTTT; CDR3: CASRRDRAGGTGELFF
length: 12; D: NA; J: TRBJ1-2; V: TRBV18; size: NA; DNA: TGTGCCAGCTCTCACGCGGGGGAGGGCTACACCTTC; CDR3: CASSHAGEGYTF
length: 16; D: TRBD1; J: TRBJ2-5; V: TRBV15; size: NA; DNA: TGTGCCACCAGCAGAGTCGGGACAGGGCTCCCGGGGACCCAGTACTTC; CDR3: CATSRVGTGLPGTQYF
length: 16; D: NA; J: TRBJ2-1; V: TRBV6-2/TRBV6-3; size: once; DNA: TGTGCCAGCAGCCCAAACTGGCCGAGCTCCTACAATGAGCAGTTCTTC; CDR3: CASSPNWPSSYNEQFF
length: 16; D: TRBD2; J: TRBJ2-3; V: TRBV6-2/TRBV6-3; size: NA; DNA: TGTGCCAGCAGCCTCGGACTAGCGGGAGTAACAGATACGCAGTATTTT; CDR3: CASSLGLAGVTDTQYF
length: 15; D: NA; J: TRBJ2-1; V: TRBV18; size: NA; DNA: TGTGCCAGCTCACCATCCCAGGGATCCTACAATGAGCAGTTCTTC; CDR3: CASSPSQGSYNEQFF
length: 14; D: TRBD1; J: TRBJ2-7; V: TRBV7-8; size: NA; DNA: TGTGCCAGCAGCTTAAGGGACAGCTCCTACGAGCAGTACTTC; CDR3: CASSLRDSSYEQYF
length: 16; D: TRBD2; J: TRBJ2-1; V: TRBV14; size: NA; DNA: TGTGCCAGCAGCCCCGGGACTAGCGGGCCCCTCGGGGAGCAGTTCTTC; CDR3: CASSPGTSGPLGEQFF
length: 17; D: TRBD2; J: TRBJ2-1; V: TRBV25-1; size: NA; DNA: TGTGCCAGTGGCTTAACTAGCGGGAGCGATATATACAATGAGCAGTTCTTC; CDR3: CASGLTSGSDIYNEQFF
length: 15; D: TRBD1; J: TRBJ1-3; V: TRBV5-4; size: NA; DNA: TGTGCCAGCAGCTTCCGGACAGGAGGGGGAAACACCATATATTTT; CDR3: CASSFRTGGGNTIYF
length: 13; D: NA; J: TRBJ2-3; V: TRBV30; size: few; DNA: TGTGCCTGGATCCAGCGATCGGGAGATACGCAGTATTTT; CDR3: CAWIQRSGDTQYF
length: 13; D: TRBD1; J: TRBJ2-1; V: TRBV5-4; size: few; DNA: TGTGCCAGCAGCTTGACAGGGGGCAATGAGCAGTTCTTC; CDR3: CASSLTGGNEQFF
length: 14; D: TRBD2; J: TRBJ2-2; V: TRBV5-1; size: few; DNA: TGCGCCAGCAGCCCGGGACTACACACCGGGGAGCTGTTTTTT; CDR3: CASSPGLHTGELFF
length: 16; D: NA; J: TRBJ2-1; V: TRBV30; size: NA; DNA: TGTGCCTGGAGTGTACTCGGGCTAGCAGCCTACACGCATCAGTTCTTC; CDR3: CAWSVLGLAAYTHQFF
length: 15; D: TRBD2; J: TRBJ2-1; V: TRBV30; size: few; DNA: TGTGCCTGGAGCAATAAGGGACTAGCCGACAATGAGCAGTTCTTC; CDR3: CAWSNKGLADNEQFF
length: 13; D: NA; J: TRBJ1-1; V: TRBV24-1; size: NA; DNA: TGTGCCACCAGTGATCCGGGGGAACGCGGGGCTTTCTTT; CDR3: CATSDPGERGAFF
length: 15; D: TRBD1; J: TRBJ1-4; V: TRBV7-9; size: NA; DNA: TGTGCCAGCAGCTTACCGACAGGGTCTAATGAAAAACTGTTTTTT; CDR3: CASSLPTGSNEKLFF
length: 16; D: NA; J: TRBJ1-6; V: TRBV5-5; size: NA; DNA: TGTGCCAGCAGCTTGGCCCCAGGGATGGATAATTCACCCCTCCACTTT; CDR3: CASSLAPGMDNSPLHF
length: 13; D: NA; J: TRBJ2-2; V: TRBV6-5; size: NA; DNA: TGTGCCAGCAGAGGACTGGCCACCGGGGAGCTGTTTTTT; CDR3: CASRGLATGELFF
length: 15; D: NA; J: TRBJ2-1; V: TRBV9; size: NA; DNA: TGTGCCAGCAGCGCCACGGGTCTTGACTACAATGAGCAGTTCTTC; CDR3: CASSATGLDYNEQFF
length: 15; D: TRBD1; J: TRBJ2-5; V: TRBV9; size: NA; DNA: TGTGCCAGCAGCGCTACAGGGGGCAGCGGGGAGACCCAGTACTTC; CDR3: CASSATGGSGETQYF
length: 13; D: TRBD2; J: TRBJ2-7; V: TRBV30; size: NA; DNA: TGTGCCTGGAGTGTATGGACTAGCGGGGAGCAGTACTTC; CDR3: CAWSVWTSGEQYF
length: 16; D: TRBD1; J: TRBJ2-4; V: TRBV5-8; size: NA; DNA: TGTGCCAGCAGCTTAGGACAGGGGCTAGCCAAAAACATTCAGTACTTC; CDR3: CASSLGQGLAKNIQYF
length: 16; D: NA; J: TRBJ2-1; V: TRBV5-1; size: NA; DNA: TGCGCCAGCAGCCCCCACCATCGCCGAGGCGGAAATGAGCAGTTCTTC; CDR3: CASSPHHRRGGNEQFF
length: 15; D: NA; J: TRBJ2-7; V: TRBV7-8; size: NA; DNA: TGTGCCAGCACCCTAACTAGGGGAGGAACCTACGAGCAGTACTTC; CDR3: CASTLTRGGTYEQYF
length: 13; D: TRBD1; J: TRBJ2-3; V: TRBV28; size: NA; DNA: TGTGCCAGCGGCCAGGGGGACACAGATACGCAGTATTTT; CDR3: CASGQGDTDTQYF
length: 16; D: TRBD2; J: TRBJ2-2; V: TRBV5-6; size: NA; DNA: TGTGCCAGCAGCTTGGATGCGGGAGCGAGCGGCGGGGAGCTGTTTTTT; CDR3: CASSLDAGASGGELFF
length: 12; D: NA; J: TRBJ2-7; V: TRBV18; size: NA; DNA: TGTGCCAGCTCAGAGCTCGGGTACGAGCAGTACTTC; CDR3: CASSELGYEQYF